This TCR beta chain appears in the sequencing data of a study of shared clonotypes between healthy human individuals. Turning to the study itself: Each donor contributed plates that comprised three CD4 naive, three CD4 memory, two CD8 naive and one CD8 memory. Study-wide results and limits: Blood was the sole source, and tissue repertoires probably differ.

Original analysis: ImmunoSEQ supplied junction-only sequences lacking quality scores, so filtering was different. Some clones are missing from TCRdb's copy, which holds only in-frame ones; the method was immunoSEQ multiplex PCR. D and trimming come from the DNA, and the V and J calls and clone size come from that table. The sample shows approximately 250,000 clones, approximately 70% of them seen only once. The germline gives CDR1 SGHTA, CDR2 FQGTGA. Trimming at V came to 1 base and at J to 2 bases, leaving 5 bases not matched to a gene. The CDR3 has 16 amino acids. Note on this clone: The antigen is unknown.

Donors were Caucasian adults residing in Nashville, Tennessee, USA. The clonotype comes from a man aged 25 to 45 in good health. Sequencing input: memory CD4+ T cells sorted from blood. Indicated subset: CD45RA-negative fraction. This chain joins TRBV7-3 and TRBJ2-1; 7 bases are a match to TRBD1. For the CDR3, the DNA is TGTGCCAGCAGCTTAAAGTCCCAGGGGGCCTACAATGAGCAGTTCTTC. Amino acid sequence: CASSLKSQGAYNEQFF.